These 25 T cell receptor beta chains came from one sample sequenced in a study of T-cell reconstitution after alpha-beta-depleted transplantation in children. Preparing the TCRbeta library involved the use of unique molecular identifiers. TCRdb processed the PCR reads anew with MiXCR; each CDR3 protein has one entry. Of about 250,000 distinct CDR3 sequences listed, roughly a quarter are singletons. The source material was PBMCs, mostly from graft donor cells, sampled 360 days after TCRalphabeta/CD19-depleted stem cell transplant. All receptors come from a female patient aged 2 to 10 who had a stem cell transplant for congenital amegakaryocytic thrombocytopenia, so the T cells may come from the graft donor.

V and J are TRBV28 and TRBJ1-4, with 8 bases aligning to TRBD1. With 5 bases clipped from V and 7 bases from J, the junction kept 9 bases outside the gene matches. The CDR3 has 15 residues. CDR1 is MDHEN and CDR2 is SYDVKM in the germline V gene. The CDR3: CASSPGGSRSEKLFF. CDR3 bases: TGTGCCAGCAGTCCAGGGGGCTCAAGGAGTGAAAAACTGTTTTTT.

The rearrangement joins TRBV7-8 to TRBJ2-7, with D possibly TRBD1 on 5 matching bases. V lost 6 bases, J lost 0 bases, and 15 bases lay in between. CDR1 and CDR2 from the germline V gene are SGHVS and FQNEAQ. The CDR3 runs 15 residues. The CDR3 here is CASRETELISYEQYF. CDR3 in DNA: TGTGCCAGCAGGGAGACAGAACTTATCTCCTACGAGCAGTACTTC.

The V and J genes are TRBV6-1 and TRBJ1-5; TRBD1 matches 7 bases. CDR3 length: 14 amino acids. The germline V gene encodes CDR1 MNHNS and CDR2 SASEGT. V dropped 7 bases and J dropped 0; count of bases not matched to a gene: 3. CDR3 nucleotide sequence: TGTGCCAGCATCCCAGGGGGTAGCAATCAGCCCCAGCATTTT. Translating it yields CASIPGGSNQPQHF.

V usage is TRBV28 and J usage is TRBJ2-7; either TRBD1 or TRBD2 may fit D (6 bases each). This CDR3 is 12 amino acids long. Germline lookup yields CDR1 MDHEN and CDR2 SYDVKM. The V end lost 3 bases, the J end lost 7 bases, and 10 bases lay between the germline ends. The CDR3 DNA reads as TGTGCCAGCAGTTTTGGGGGGCGTGAGCAGTACTTC. Its translation: CASSFGGREQYF.

This clonotype occurred once. The V call is TRBV2, the J call TRBJ2-4; perhaps D is TRBD1 or TRBD2 (5 bases each). Germline loops: CDR1 SNHLY, CDR2 FYNNEI. The CDR3 covers 15 residues. Trimming left V 4 bases short and J 0 bases short, with 10 bases between. DNA of the CDR3: TGTGCCAGCAGTGCGGGACGGATAGCCAAAAACATTCAGTACTTC. Translating gives CASSAGRIAKNIQYF.

This clonotype turned up a few times. This chain links TRBV9 with TRBJ2-7; a possible D gene is TRBD1 (5 bases). Germline CDR1 reads SGDLS; CDR2 reads YYNGEE. The CDR3 is 13 amino acids. Trimming took off 0 bases at V and 1 base at J, with 5 bases between the two ends. CDR3 nucleotides: TGTGCCAGCAGCGTAGGACAGTCCTACGAGCAGTACTTC. Amino acids: CASSVGQSYEQYF.

The chain is built from TRBV20-1 and TRBJ2-5, with 10 nucleotides matching TRBD2. This CDR3 is 14 amino acids long. CDR1 is DFQATT and CDR2 is SNEGSKA in the germline V gene (reference sequence). V dropped 6 bases and J dropped 4; count of bases not matched to a gene: 8. The CDR3 spells CSARLAGKGETQYF. The CDR3, as DNA: TGCAGTGCCAGACTAGCGGGCAAGGGAGAGACCCAGTACTTC.

This clonotype was recorded at least ten times. V and J are TRBV2 and TRBJ2-1; D perhaps matches TRBD2 (6 bases). Trimming took off 4 bases at V and 6 bases at J, with 10 bases between the two ends. This CDR3 is 13 amino acids long. Germline loops: CDR1 SNHLY, CDR2 FYNNEI. The CDR3 DNA sequence: TGTGCCAGCAGTGGACTAGAGGGCAATGAGCAGTTCTTC. Translating gives CASSGLEGNEQFF.

This clonotype has more than one count but fewer than ten. The chain joins TRBV5-1 to TRBJ2-3; D not resolved. The CDR3 has 14 residues. Germline V gene sequence: CDR1 SGHRS, CDR2 YFSETQ. V lost 4 bases, J lost 4 bases, and 13 bases lay in between. CDR3 sequence: CASSLGPSPDTQYF. DNA for the CDR3: TGCGCCAGCAGCCTCGGGCCAAGCCCAGATACGCAGTATTTT.

This clonotype was counted only a few times. The chain uses TRBV20-1 and TRBJ2-1, with 9 bases fitting TRBD2. CDR1 and CDR2 (germline): DFQATT, SNEGSKA (reference sequence). Losses at the gene ends were 3 bases for V and 8 bases for J; bases not matched to a gene: 5. The CDR3 loop spans 13 amino acids. The CDR3 DNA sequence: TGCAGTGCTAGTTTTAGCGGGAGCGATGAGCAGTTCTTC. Encoded protein: CSASFSGSDEQFF.

The chain recombines TRBV5-6 with TRBJ2-1; D may be TRBD2 (6 bases). V lost 3 bases and J 4 bases, leaving 17 bases between the germline ends. CDR3 size: 16 residues. The V gene's germline CDR1 is SGHDT and CDR2 YYEEEE. The CDR3 region has the DNA TGTGCCAGCAGCTGGCTCGACAGCCGGGGGTACAATGAGCAGTTCTTC. Protein sequence: CASSWLDSRGYNEQFF. The full variable domain, completed using reference TRBV5-6 and TRBJ2-1, is DAGVTQSPTHLIKTRGQQVTLRCSPKSGHDTVSWYQQALGQGPQFIFQYYEEEERQRGNFPDRFSGHQFPNYSSELNVNALLLGDSALYLCASSWLDSRGYNEQFFGPGTRLTVL.

This clonotype came up a few times. As DNA, the CDR3 is TGTGCCAGCAGCTTAGTAGAGCGGGAAGAGACCCAGTACTTC. Encoded protein: CASSLVEREETQYF. This rearrangement joins TRBV7-9 to TRBJ2-5; D is perhaps TRBD2 (6 bases). V lost 1 base and J 3 bases, leaving 9 bases between the germline ends. Germline lookup yields CDR1 SEHNR and CDR2 FQNEAQ (reference sequence). The CDR3 covers 14 residues.

This clonotype was seen more than once but under ten times. This sequence joins TRBV5-1 and TRBJ1-1; 8 positions match TRBD1. The CDR3 is 14 amino acids. Germline CDR1 SGHRS, CDR2 YFSETQ. V lost 3 bases to trimming and J lost 0 bases; unmatched junction nucleotides: 1. The CDR3 coding sequence is TGCGCCAGCAGCTGGGACAGGATGAACACTGAAGCTTTCTTT. Its protein product is CASSWDRMNTEAFF.

This sequence joins TRBV28 and TRBJ2-7, with 8 bases that match TRBD1. The CDR3 covers 15 residues. Unmatched junction bases numbered 11, after V lost 6 bases and J lost 4 bases. The germline V gene encodes CDR1 MDHEN and CDR2 SYDVKM. This CDR3 reads CASRTRGQGKYEQYF. The CDR3 DNA is TGTGCCAGCAGAACCCGAGGACAGGGAAAATACGAGCAGTACTTC.

The chain carries TRBV28 and TRBJ1-3; D is unclear. V was shortened by 6 bases and J by 0 bases, with 15 bases between the two germline ends. The CDR3 consists of 16 residues. In germline, CDR1 is MDHEN, CDR2 SYDVKM. CDR3 DNA sequence: TGTGCCAGCAGCCAGTATAGTCTCTCCTCTGGAAACACCATATATTTT. It is translated as CASSQYSLSSGNTIYF.

The chain carries TRBV28 and TRBJ1-4, with D possibly being TRBD1 (6 bases). This CDR3 is 15 amino acids long. Germline V CDR1 and CDR2: MDHEN, SYDVKM. V lost 3 bases, J lost 6 bases, and 14 bases lay in between. The CDR3 reads CASSLEAGVDEKLFF. In DNA, the CDR3 is TGTGCCAGCAGTTTGGAGGCAGGGGTCGATGAAAAACTGTTTTTT.

This clonotype was recorded at least ten times. This chain uses TRBV5-1 with TRBJ2-5; tentatively, D is TRBD1 (6 bases). The CDR3 contains 14 residues. Germline CDR1 reads SGHRS; CDR2 reads YFSETQ. V was cut by 4 bases and J by 2 bases, with 12 bases left in between. CDR3 DNA: TGCGCCAGCAGCCTACAGGGTCCTCAAGAGACCCAGTACTTC. It encodes CASSLQGPQETQYF.

This clonotype was detected a few times. The chain is built from TRBV6-2 or TRBV6-3 and TRBJ2-1; no firm D call. The germline V gene encodes CDR1 MNHEY and CDR2 SVGEGT. Deletions cut 3 bases from V and 4 bases from J, with 13 bases between. There are 15 residues in the CDR3. CDR3: CASSYLPSAYNEQFF. The CDR3 bases are TGTGCCAGCAGTTATCTCCCCTCGGCTTACAATGAGCAGTTCTTC.

This clonotype was recorded at least ten times. The chain carries TRBV29-1 and TRBJ2-1; tentative D call: TRBD2 (6 bases). The CDR3 sequence is 12 residues long. Between the trimmed V and J ends, which lost 0 bases and 8 bases, there was a span of 8 bases. Germline-derived CDR1 and CDR2 are SQVTM and ANQGSEA. The CDR3 here is CSVEDGGYEQFF. For the CDR3, the DNA is TGCAGCGTTGAAGATGGGGGGTATGAGCAGTTCTTC.

The genes are TRBV6-5 and TRBJ1-2; D is unresolved. Trimming cost V 5 bases and J 2 bases, with 9 bases left between them. Per the germline V gene, CDR1 is MNHEY and CDR2 is SVGAGI. This CDR3 region has 13 residues. This chain's CDR3 is CASSESGNYGYTF. The CDR3 nucleotides read TGTGCCAGCAGTGAGTCGGGGAACTATGGCTACACCTTC.

The J gene is TRBJ2-6, the V gene TRBV29-1; D is tentatively TRBD1 or TRBD2 (5 bases each). The CDR3 totals 16 residues. Germline values: CDR1 SQVTM, CDR2 ANQGSEA. Trimming took off 6 bases at V and 4 bases at J, with 19 bases between the two ends. The CDR3 DNA follows: TGCAGCGTGGCTCTATGGGGGTCTAACGGGGCCAACGTCCTGACTTTC. Translated, it gives CSVALWGSNGANVLTF. Variable domain in full (rest from reference TRBV29-1 and TRBJ2-6): SAVISQKPSRDICQRGTSLTIQCQVDSQVTMMFWYRQQPGQSLTLIATANQGSEATYESGFVIDKFPISRPNLTFSTLTVSNMSPEDSSIYLCSVALWGSNGANVLTFGAGSRLTVL.

There are a few counts of this clonotype. The chain is built from TRBV29-1 and TRBJ2-3, with 7 positions matching TRBD1. J was trimmed by 5 bases and V by 5 bases; bases with no gene match: 7. The CDR3 is made up of 13 amino acids. Germline V gives CDR1 SQVTM, CDR2 ANQGSEA. CDR3 residues: CSVLTGALDTQYF. The DNA for the CDR3 is TGCAGCGTTCTTACAGGGGCCTTAGATACGCAGTATTTT.

The chain employs TRBV5-1 and TRBJ2-7, with 15 bases lining up with TRBD2. The junction had 4 bases not matched to a gene; V was cut back by 4 bases and J by 5 bases. Germline V gene sequence: CDR1 SGHRS, CDR2 YFSETQ. The CDR3 runs to 15 residues. The CDR3 loop is CASSTGLAGGHEQYF. The CDR3 bases are TGCGCCAGCAGCACGGGACTAGCGGGAGGCCACGAGCAGTACTTC.

This clonotype was counted only a few times. The chain employs TRBV20-1 and TRBJ1-2; 8 bases are shared with TRBD1. The V and J ends lost 3 bases and 7 bases, in that order; junction bases with no gene match: 10. CDR3 length equals 14 residues. CDR1 is DFQATT and CDR2 is SNEGSKA in the germline V gene (reference sequence). The chain's CDR3 is CSASSGQGRGGYTF. As DNA, the CDR3 is TGCAGTGCTAGTTCCGGACAGGGAAGAGGTGGCTACACCTTC.

This rearrangement joins TRBV24-1 to TRBJ2-2, with 10 positions matching TRBD2. The J segment lost 4 bases and the V segment lost 0 bases, leaving 7 bases of the junction unmatched. Germline CDR1 reads KGHDR; CDR2 reads SFDVKD. This CDR3 is built from 18 residues. In DNA, the CDR3 is TGTGCCACCAGTGATTTGTCTCCTAGCGGGAGCGTCACCGGGGAGCTGTTTTTT. Translation: CATSDLSPSGSVTGELFF.